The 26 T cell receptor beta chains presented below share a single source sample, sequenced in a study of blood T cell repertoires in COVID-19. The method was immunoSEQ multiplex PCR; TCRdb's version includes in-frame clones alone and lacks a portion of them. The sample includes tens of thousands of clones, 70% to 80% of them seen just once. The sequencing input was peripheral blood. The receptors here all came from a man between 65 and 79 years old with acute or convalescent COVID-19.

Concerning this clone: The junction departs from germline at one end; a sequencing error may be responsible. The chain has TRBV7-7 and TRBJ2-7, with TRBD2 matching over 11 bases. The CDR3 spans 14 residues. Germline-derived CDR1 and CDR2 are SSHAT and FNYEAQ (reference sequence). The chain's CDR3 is CASSPGTSGYEQYF. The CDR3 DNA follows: TGTGCTAGCAGCCCCGGGACTAGCGGCTACGAGCAGTACTTC. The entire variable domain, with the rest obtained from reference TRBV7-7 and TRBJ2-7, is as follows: GAGVSQSPRYKVTKRGQDVTLRCDPISSHATLYWYQQALGQGPEFLTYFNYEAQPDKSGLPSDRFSAERPEGSISTLTIQRTEQRDSAMYRCASSPGTSGYEQYFGPGTRLTVT.

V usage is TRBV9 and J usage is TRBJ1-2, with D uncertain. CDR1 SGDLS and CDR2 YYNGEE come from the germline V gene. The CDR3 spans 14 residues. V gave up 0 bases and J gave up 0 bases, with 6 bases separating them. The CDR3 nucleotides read TGTGCCAGCAGCGTAGGACTGACTAACTATGGCTACACCTTC. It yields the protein CASSVGLTNYGYTF. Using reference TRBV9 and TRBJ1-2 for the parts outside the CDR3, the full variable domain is DSGVTQTPKHLITATGQRVTLRCSPRSGDLSVYWYQQSLDQGLQFLIQYYNGEERAKGNILERFSAQQFPDLHSELNLSSLELGDSALYFCASSVGLTNYGYTFGSGTRLTVV.

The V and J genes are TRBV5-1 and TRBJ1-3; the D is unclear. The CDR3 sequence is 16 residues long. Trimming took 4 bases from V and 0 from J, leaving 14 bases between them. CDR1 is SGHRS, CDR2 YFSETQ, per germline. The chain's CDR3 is CASSNSETSSGNTIYF. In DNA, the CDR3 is TGCGCCAGCAGCAACAGCGAAACTAGCTCTGGAAACACCATATATTTT.

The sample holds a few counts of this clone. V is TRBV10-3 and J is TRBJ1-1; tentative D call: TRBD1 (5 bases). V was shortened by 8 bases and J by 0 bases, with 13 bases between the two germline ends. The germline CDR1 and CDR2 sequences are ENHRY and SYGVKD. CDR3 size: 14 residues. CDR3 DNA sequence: TGTGCCATCCAGGGCCCAGATTTGAACACTGAAGCTTTCTTT. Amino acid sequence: CAIQGPDLNTEAFF.

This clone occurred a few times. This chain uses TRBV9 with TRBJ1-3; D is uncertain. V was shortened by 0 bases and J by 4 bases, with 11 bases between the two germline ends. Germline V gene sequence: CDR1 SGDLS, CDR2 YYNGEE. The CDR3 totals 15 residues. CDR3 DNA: TGTGCCAGCAGCGTAGTTGCGGGAACCGGAAACACCATATATTTT. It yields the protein CASSVVAGTGNTIYF. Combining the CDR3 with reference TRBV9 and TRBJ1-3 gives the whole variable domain DSGVTQTPKHLITATGQRVTLRCSPRSGDLSVYWYQQSLDQGLQFLIQYYNGEERAKGNILERFSAQQFPDLHSELNLSSLELGDSALYFCASSVVAGTGNTIYFGEGSWLTVV.

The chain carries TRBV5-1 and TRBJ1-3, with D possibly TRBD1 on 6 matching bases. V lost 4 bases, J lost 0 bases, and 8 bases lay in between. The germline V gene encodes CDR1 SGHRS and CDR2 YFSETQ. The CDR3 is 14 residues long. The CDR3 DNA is TGCGCCAGCAGCCCGGACAGCTCTGGAAACACCATATATTTT. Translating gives CASSPDSSGNTIYF.

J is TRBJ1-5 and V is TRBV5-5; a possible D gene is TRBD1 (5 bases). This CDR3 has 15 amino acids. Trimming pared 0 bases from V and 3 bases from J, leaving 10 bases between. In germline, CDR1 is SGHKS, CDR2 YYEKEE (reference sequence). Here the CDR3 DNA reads TGTGCCAGCAGCTTGGAGGGGATTTCCAATCAGCCCCAGCATTTT. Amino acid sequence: CASSLEGISNQPQHF.

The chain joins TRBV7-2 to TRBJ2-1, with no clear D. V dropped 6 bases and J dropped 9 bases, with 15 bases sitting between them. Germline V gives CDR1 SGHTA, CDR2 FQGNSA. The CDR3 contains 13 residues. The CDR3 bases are TGTGCCAGCAGTCTTAGAGGTGTCGTTGAGCAGTTCTTC. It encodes CASSLRGVVEQFF.

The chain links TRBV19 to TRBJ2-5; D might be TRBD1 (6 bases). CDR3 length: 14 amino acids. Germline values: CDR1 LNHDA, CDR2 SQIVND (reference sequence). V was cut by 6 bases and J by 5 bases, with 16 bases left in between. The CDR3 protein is CASSPVGAGETQYF. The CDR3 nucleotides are TGTGCCAGTAGCCCCGTGGGGGCAGGTGAGACCCAGTACTTC. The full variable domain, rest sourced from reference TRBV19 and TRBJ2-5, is DGGITQSPKYLFRKEGQNVTLSCEQNLNHDAMYWYRQDPGQGLRLIYYSQIVNDFQKGDIAEGYSVSREKKESFPLTVTSAQKNPTAFYLCASSPVGAGETQYFGPGTRLLVL.

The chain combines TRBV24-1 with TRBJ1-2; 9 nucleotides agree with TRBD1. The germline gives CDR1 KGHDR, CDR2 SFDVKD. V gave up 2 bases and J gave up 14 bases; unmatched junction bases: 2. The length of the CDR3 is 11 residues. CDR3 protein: CATSDSDRGTF. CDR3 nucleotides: TGTGCCACCAGTGATTCCGACAGGGGGACCTTC.

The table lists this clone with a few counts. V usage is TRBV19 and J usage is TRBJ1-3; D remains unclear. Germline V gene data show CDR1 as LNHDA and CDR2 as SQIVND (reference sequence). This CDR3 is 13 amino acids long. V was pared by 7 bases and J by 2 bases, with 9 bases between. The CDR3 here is CASKREAGNTIYF. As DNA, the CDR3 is TGTGCCAGTAAAAGAGAAGCTGGAAACACCATATATTTT.

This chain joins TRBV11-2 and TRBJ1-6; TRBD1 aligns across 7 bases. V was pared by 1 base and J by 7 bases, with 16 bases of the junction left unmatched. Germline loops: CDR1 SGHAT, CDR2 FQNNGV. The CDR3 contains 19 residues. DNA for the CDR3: TGTGCCAGCAGCTTAGTACCCGACAGGGTCCGACTTAGGAATTCACCCCTCCACTTT. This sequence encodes CASSLVPDRVRLRNSPLHF.

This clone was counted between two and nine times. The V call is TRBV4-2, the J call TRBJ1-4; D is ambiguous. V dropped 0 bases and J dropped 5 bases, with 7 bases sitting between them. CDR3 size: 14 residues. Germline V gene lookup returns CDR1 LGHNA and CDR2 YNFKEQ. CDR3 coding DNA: TGTGCCAGCAGCCAAGATTCTCTCAATGAAAAACTGTTTTTT. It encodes CASSQDSLNEKLFF.

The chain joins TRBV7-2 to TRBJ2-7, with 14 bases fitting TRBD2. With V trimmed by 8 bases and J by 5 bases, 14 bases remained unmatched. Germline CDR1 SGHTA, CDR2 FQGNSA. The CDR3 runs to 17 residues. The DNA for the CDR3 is TGTGCCAGCCGACCCCGTGGACTAGCGGGAGGAGGGGACGAGCAGTACTTC. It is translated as CASRPRGLAGGGDEQYF.

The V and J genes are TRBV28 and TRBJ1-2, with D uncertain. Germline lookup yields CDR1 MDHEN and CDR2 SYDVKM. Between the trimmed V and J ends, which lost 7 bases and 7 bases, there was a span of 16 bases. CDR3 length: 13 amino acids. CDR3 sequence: CASTWRVLGGYTF. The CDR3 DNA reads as TGTGCCAGCACCTGGAGGGTATTGGGTGGCTACACCTTC.

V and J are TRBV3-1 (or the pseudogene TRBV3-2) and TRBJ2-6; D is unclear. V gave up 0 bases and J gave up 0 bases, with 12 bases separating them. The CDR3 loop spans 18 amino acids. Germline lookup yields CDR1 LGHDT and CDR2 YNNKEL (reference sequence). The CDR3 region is CASSQDGQSHSGANVLTF. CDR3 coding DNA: TGTGCCAGCAGCCAAGATGGCCAGTCCCACTCTGGGGCCAACGTCCTGACTTTC.

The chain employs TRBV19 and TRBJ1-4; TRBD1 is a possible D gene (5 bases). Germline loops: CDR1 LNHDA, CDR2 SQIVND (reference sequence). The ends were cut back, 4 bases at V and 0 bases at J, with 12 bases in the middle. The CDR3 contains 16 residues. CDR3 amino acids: CASSTAQGSTNEKLFF. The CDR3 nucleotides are TGTGCCAGTAGTACGGCGCAGGGATCAACTAATGAAAAACTGTTTTTT. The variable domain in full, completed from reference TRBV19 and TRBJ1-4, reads DGGITQSPKYLFRKEGQNVTLSCEQNLNHDAMYWYRQDPGQGLRLIYYSQIVNDFQKGDIAEGYSVSREKKESFPLTVTSAQKNPTAFYLCASSTAQGSTNEKLFFGSGTQLSVL.

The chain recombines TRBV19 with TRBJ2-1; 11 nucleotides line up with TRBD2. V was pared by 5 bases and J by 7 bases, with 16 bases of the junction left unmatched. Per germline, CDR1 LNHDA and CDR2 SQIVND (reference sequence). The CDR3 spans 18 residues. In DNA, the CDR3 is TGTGCCAGTAGTCCGGGACAGGGAGGGACTAGCGGAAGGAATGAGCAGTTCTTC. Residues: CASSPGQGGTSGRNEQFF. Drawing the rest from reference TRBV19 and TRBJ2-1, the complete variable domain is DGGITQSPKYLFRKEGQNVTLSCEQNLNHDAMYWYRQDPGQGLRLIYYSQIVNDFQKGDIAEGYSVSREKKESFPLTVTSAQKNPTAFYLCASSPGQGGTSGRNEQFFGPGTRLTVL.

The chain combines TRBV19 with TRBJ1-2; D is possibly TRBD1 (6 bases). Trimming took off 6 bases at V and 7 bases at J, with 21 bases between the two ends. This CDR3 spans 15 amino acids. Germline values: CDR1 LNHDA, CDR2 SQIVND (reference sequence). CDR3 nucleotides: TGTGCCAGTAGGAACGCAGGGGCCCGGTTTGTTGGCTACACCTTC. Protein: CASRNAGARFVGYTF. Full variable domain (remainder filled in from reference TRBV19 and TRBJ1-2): DGGITQSPKYLFRKEGQNVTLSCEQNLNHDAMYWYRQDPGQGLRLIYYSQIVNDFQKGDIAEGYSVSREKKESFPLTVTSAQKNPTAFYLCASRNAGARFVGYTFGSGTRLTVV.

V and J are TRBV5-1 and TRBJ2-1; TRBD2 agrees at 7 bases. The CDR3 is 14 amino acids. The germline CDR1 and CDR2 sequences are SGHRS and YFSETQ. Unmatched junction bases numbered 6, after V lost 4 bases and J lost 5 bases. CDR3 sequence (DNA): TGCGCCAGCAGCCAGGGAGGGACTAACAATGAGCAGTTCTTC. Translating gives CASSQGGTNNEQFF.

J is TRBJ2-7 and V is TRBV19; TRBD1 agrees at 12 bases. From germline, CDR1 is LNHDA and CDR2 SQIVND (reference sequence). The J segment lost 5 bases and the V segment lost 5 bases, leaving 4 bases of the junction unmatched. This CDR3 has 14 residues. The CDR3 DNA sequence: TGTGCCAGTAGTCCGGGGACAGGGGGCGACGAGCAGTACTTC. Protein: CASSPGTGGDEQYF.

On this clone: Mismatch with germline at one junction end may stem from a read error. The CDR3 coding sequence is TGTGCCAGCGTACCGGGACAGGTCTCCCACGAGCAGTACTTC. Translation gives CASVPGQVSHEQYF. The chain employs TRBV28 and TRBJ2-7; 8 positions agree with TRBD1. Germline CDR1 and CDR2: MDHEN and SYDVKM. CDR3 length: 14 amino acids.

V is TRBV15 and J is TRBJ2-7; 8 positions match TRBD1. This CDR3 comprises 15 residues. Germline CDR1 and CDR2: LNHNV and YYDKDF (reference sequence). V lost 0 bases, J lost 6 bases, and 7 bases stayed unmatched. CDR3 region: CATSRDRGQGFEQYF. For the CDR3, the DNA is TGTGCCACCAGCAGAGATAGAGGACAGGGTTTCGAGCAGTACTTC. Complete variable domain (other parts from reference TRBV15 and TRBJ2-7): DAMVIQNPRYQVTQFGKPVTLSCSQTLNHNVMYWYQQKSSQAPKLLFHYYDKDFNNEADTPDNFQSRRPNTSFCFLDIRSPGLGDTAMYLCATSRDRGQGFEQYFGPGTRLTVT.

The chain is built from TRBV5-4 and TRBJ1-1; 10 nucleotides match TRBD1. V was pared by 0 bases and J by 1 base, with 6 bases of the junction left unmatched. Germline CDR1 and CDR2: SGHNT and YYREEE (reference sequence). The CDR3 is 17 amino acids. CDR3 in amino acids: CASSLEGQGRKNTEAFF. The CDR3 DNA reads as TGTGCCAGCAGCTTGGAGGGACAGGGGCGTAAGAACACTGAAGCTTTCTTT.

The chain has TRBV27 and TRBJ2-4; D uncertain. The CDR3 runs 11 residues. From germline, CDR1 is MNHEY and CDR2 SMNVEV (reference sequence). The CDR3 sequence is CIRIAKNIQYF. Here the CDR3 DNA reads TGTATTAGAATAGCCAAAAACATTCAGTACTTC.

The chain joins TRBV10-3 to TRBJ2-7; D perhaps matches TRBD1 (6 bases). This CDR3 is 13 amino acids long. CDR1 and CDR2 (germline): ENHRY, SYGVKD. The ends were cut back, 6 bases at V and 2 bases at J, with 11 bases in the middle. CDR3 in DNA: TGTGCCATCAGAGGACAGAGTACCTACGAGCAGTACTTC. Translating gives CAIRGQSTYEQYF.